The sequence of this T cell receptor beta chain was determined in a study of metastatic and nonmetastatic thyroid tumors. This clone was recorded only once. Thyroid surgery was preceded by no treatment in any patient. MiXCR reprocessed the PCR reads for TCRdb. The sample records 15,000 to 20,000 clones, roughly 29% being singletons. This CDR3 is 15 amino acids long. The germline V and J ends were trimmed by 0 bases and 0 bases, with 7 bases remaining between them. Per germline, CDR1 SGDLS and CDR2 YYNGEE. The chain uses TRBV9 and TRBJ1-5; no definite D call. This TCR came from a male donor with papillary thyroid cancer or a benign thyroid nodule (not recorded which). Some clones in this sample may be carry-over from other donors' samples. The sample was tumor tissue. CDR3 residues: CASSVEAYSNQPQHF. CDR3 sequence (DNA): TGTGCCAGCAGCGTAGAAGCGTATAGCAATCAGCCCCAGCATTTT. Full variable domain (outside the CDR3, taken from reference TRBV9 and TRBJ1-5): DSGVTQTPKHLITATGQRVTLRCSPRSGDLSVYWYQQSLDQGLQFLIQYYNGEERAKGNILERFSAQQFPDLHSELNLSSLELGDSALYFCASSVEAYSNQPQHFGDGTRLSIL.